This T cell receptor beta chain is from a study of control samples from healthy donors and cancer patients. The protocol was immunoSEQ multiplex PCR, while the TCRdb copy is restricted to in-frame clones and leaves out a portion. The table lists more than 65,000 clones, around 80% of them singletons. Germline CDR1 reads MNHEY; CDR2 reads SVGAGI. Deletions cut 4 bases from V and 7 bases from J, with 17 bases between. The CDR3 extends over 15 amino acids. This TCR came from a man aged 55-75 years in good health. The rearrangement joins TRBV6-5 to TRBJ2-1; D might be TRBD1 (6 bases). The specimen was blood. CDR3 DNA sequence: TGTGCCAGCAGTTGGGGACGGGACACAAAGAATGAGCAGTTCTTC. This encodes CASSWGRDTKNEQFF.